These 25 T cell receptor beta chains were all obtained from the same sample, sequenced in a study of blood T cell repertoires in COVID-19. Some clones are missing from TCRdb's copy, which holds only in-frame ones; the method was immunoSEQ multiplex PCR. Of 180,000 or so clones listed, around 83% are singletons. The sample was peripheral blood. These TCRs come from a young man with acute or convalescent COVID-19.

The CDR3 region is CASSSGQGIYEQYV. The CDR3 DNA follows: TGTGCCAGCAGCTCGGGACAGGGAATCTACGAGCAGTACGTC. The V call is TRBV7-9, the J call TRBJ2-7; the match to TRBD1 covers 9 bases. The CDR3 is 14 amino acids. Germline V CDR1 and CDR2: SEHNR, FQNEAQ (reference sequence). V dropped 4 bases and J dropped 3; count of bases not matched to a gene: 4.

The chain couples TRBV19 to TRBJ1-1; possible D gene TRBD1, 5 bases. The germline V gene has CDR1 LNHDA and CDR2 SQIVND (reference sequence). The V end lost 3 bases, the J end lost 6 bases, and 11 bases lay between the germline ends. The CDR3 is made up of 13 amino acids. This CDR3 reads CASSIDRWAEAFF. CDR3 nucleotides: TGTGCCAGTAGTATCGACAGATGGGCTGAAGCTTTCTTT.

This clone occurred a few times. This chain connects TRBV7-3 to TRBJ2-5, with 8 bases matching TRBD1. Trimming cost V 0 bases and J 3 bases; bases outside gene matches: 3. The V gene's germline CDR1 is SGHTA and CDR2 FQGTGA. The CDR3 spans 15 residues. In DNA, the CDR3 is TGTGCCAGCAGCTTAACCGGGACAGGAGAAGAGACCCAGTACTTC. Amino acids: CASSLTGTGEETQYF.

The rearrangement joins TRBV10-1 to TRBJ2-1, with TRBD2 matching 15 bases. The CDR3 has 19 residues. Germline-derived CDR1 and CDR2 are WNHNN and SYGVQD (reference sequence). Trimming removed 2 bases from V and 4 bases from J; junction bases left unmatched: 9. CDR3 sequence reads: CASSEQTGLAGGNYNEQFF. CDR3 nucleotide sequence: TGCGCCAGCAGTGAGCAAACGGGACTAGCGGGGGGTAATTACAATGAGCAGTTCTTC.

CDR3: CASRLQESYGYTF. As DNA, the CDR3 is TGTGCCAGCAGACTACAAGAATCCTATGGCTACACCTTC. The chain is built from TRBV12-3 or TRBV12-4 and TRBJ1-2; D call uncertain. Trimming took off 6 bases at V and 4 bases at J, with 12 bases between the two ends. The CDR3 is made up of 13 amino acids.

This clone was seen only once. V is TRBV5-5 and J is TRBJ1-1; 9 bases map to TRBD1. Trimming at V came to 3 bases and at J to 3 bases, leaving 6 bases not matched to a gene. This CDR3 spans 15 amino acids. Germline V gene sequence: CDR1 SGHKS, CDR2 YYEKEE (reference sequence). The CDR3 loop is CASSWGDRAYTEAFF. The CDR3 DNA reads as TGTGCCAGCAGCTGGGGGGACAGGGCGTACACTGAAGCTTTCTTT. Full variable domain (outside the CDR3, taken from reference TRBV5-5 and TRBJ1-1): DAGVTQSPTHLIKTRGQQVTLRCSPISGHKSVSWYQQVLGQGPQFIFQYYEKEERGRGNFPDRFSARQFPNYSSELNVNALLLGDSALYLCASSWGDRAYTEAFFGQGTRLTVV.

The gene calls are TRBV7-8 and TRBJ1-3, with a possible D match to TRBD1 (6 bases). Germline V gene lookup returns CDR1 SGHVS and CDR2 FQNEAQ. Trimming left V 5 bases short and J 5 bases short, with 10 bases between. This CDR3 is 13 amino acids long. The CDR3 is CASSGGHRNTIYF. CDR3 DNA: TGTGCCAGCAGCGGGGGACACCGAAACACCATATATTTT. Based on the CDR3 plus reference TRBV7-8 and TRBJ1-3, the full variable domain is GAGVSQSPRYKVAKRGQDVALRCDPISGHVSLFWYQQALGQGPEFLTYFQNEAQLDKSGLPSDRFFAERPEGSVSTLKIQRTQQEDSAVYLCASSGGHRNTIYFGEGSWLTVV.

The V and J genes are TRBV4-1 and TRBJ2-1; 8 bases fit TRBD2. The CDR3 totals 16 residues. V dropped 4 bases and J dropped 0; count of bases not matched to a gene: 5. Germline values: CDR1 MGHRA, CDR2 YSYEKL. This CDR3 is CASSPQRGFSYNEQFF. CDR3 DNA: TGCGCCAGCAGCCCTCAGCGGGGGTTCTCCTACAATGAGCAGTTCTTC.

The chain recombines TRBV21-1 with TRBJ1-3; whether TRBD1, the table's D call, matches the DNA was not checked. TRBV21-1 has pseudogene status. The CDR3 length is 16 residues. The CDR3 loop reads CASSKGQLKLENTIYF. CDR3 in DNA: TGTGCCAGCAGCAAGGGACAGCTGAAGTTGGAAAACACCATATATTTT.

This chain uses TRBV19 with TRBJ1-4, with TRBD1 as a possible D gene (6 bases). Trimming took 3 bases from V and 4 from J, leaving 18 bases between them. This CDR3 has 17 amino acids. Germline V gives CDR1 LNHDA, CDR2 SQIVND (reference sequence). The CDR3 loop reads CASSIRGGESGNEKLFF. DNA for the CDR3: TGTGCCAGTAGTATCAGGGGAGGGGAGTCCGGTAATGAAAAACTGTTTTTT.

The chain combines TRBV5-6 with TRBJ1-5; 7 positions match TRBD1. Trimming cost V 4 bases and J 3 bases; bases outside gene matches: 4. The CDR3 length is 14 residues. Looked up from germline, CDR1 is SGHDT and CDR2 is YYEEEE. This CDR3 is CASSRTGFNQPQHF. The CDR3 DNA reads TGTGCCAGCAGCCGGACAGGATTCAATCAGCCCCAGCATTTT.

The V call is TRBV30, the J call TRBJ2-5, with 11 bases matching TRBD2. The CDR3 totals 13 residues. V lost 2 bases to trimming and J lost 4 bases; unmatched junction nucleotides: 0. Germline V lookup: CDR1 GTSNPN, CDR2 SVGIG (reference sequence). CDR3 nucleotide sequence: TGTGCCTGGAGTACTAGCGGGGGAGAGACCCAGTACTTC. Translation: CAWSTSGGETQYF.

The chain employs TRBV6-2 or TRBV6-3 and TRBJ2-2, with unresolved D. Germline CDR1 is MNHEY and CDR2 is SVGEGT. The germline V and J ends were trimmed by 3 bases and 0 bases, with 5 bases remaining between them. This CDR3 is 14 amino acids long. CDR3 amino acids: CASSYTPNTGELFF. In DNA form, the CDR3 reads TGTGCCAGCAGTTATACACCGAACACCGGGGAGCTGTTTTTT.

This chain joins TRBV9 and TRBJ1-2; 8 bases fit TRBD1. Losses at the gene ends were 4 bases for V and 7 bases for J; bases not matched to a gene: 6. The length of the CDR3 is 13 residues. The germline V gene encodes CDR1 SGDLS and CDR2 YYNGEE. The CDR3: CASSPQGAGGYTF. CDR3 sequence (DNA): TGTGCCAGCAGCCCCCAGGGGGCTGGTGGCTACACCTTC.

The V and J genes are TRBV10-1 and TRBJ2-3; TRBD2 agrees at 9 bases. The CDR3 spans 15 residues. With V trimmed by 6 bases and J by 2 bases, 6 bases remained unmatched. CDR1 WNHNN and CDR2 SYGVQD come from the germline V gene (reference sequence). The chain's CDR3 is CASSLAGISTDTQYF. In DNA form, the CDR3 reads TGCGCCAGCAGCCTAGCGGGGATCTCCACAGATACGCAGTATTTT.

The chain combines TRBV12-3 or TRBV12-4 with TRBJ1-1; D not resolved. The ends were cut back, 4 bases at V and 1 base at J, with 7 bases in the middle. This CDR3 has 13 residues. CDR3 region: CASSSGGNTEAFF. CDR3 DNA sequence: TGTGCCAGCAGTTCCGGAGGGAACACTGAAGCTTTCTTT.

V and J are TRBV3-1 (or the pseudogene TRBV3-2) and TRBJ1-2; the D gene is possibly TRBD1 (6 bases). V lost 4 bases and J 4 bases, leaving 19 bases between the germline ends. This CDR3 spans 16 amino acids. CDR1 LGHDT and CDR2 YNNKEL come from the germline V gene (reference sequence). As DNA, the CDR3 is TGTGCCAGCAGCCGGGCCGTGGGGGCCCTAACCTATGGCTACACCTTC. As protein: CASSRAVGALTYGYTF.

V gene TRBV7-9 combines with J gene TRBJ2-7; D uncertain. V shed 4 bases and J shed 3 bases, with 13 bases lying between them. In germline, CDR1 is SEHNR, CDR2 FQNEAQ (reference sequence). The CDR3 has 14 residues. CDR3 loop: CASSSYLGLYEQYF. DNA of the CDR3: TGTGCCAGCAGCTCCTACCTTGGGCTCTACGAGCAGTACTTC.

The chain combines TRBV7-2 with TRBJ2-3, with TRBD1 as a possible D gene (6 bases). The CDR3 length is 15 residues. Trimming stripped 3 bases from V and 3 bases from J, with 13 bases between. Germline CDR1 reads SGHTA; CDR2 reads FQGNSA. This CDR3 is CASSLLRQVTDTQYF. The CDR3 DNA reads as TGTGCCAGCAGCTTGCTGAGACAGGTTACAGATACGCAGTATTTT.

V gene TRBV7-9 combines with J gene TRBJ1-2, with D tentatively TRBD1 (6 bases). The V gene's germline CDR1 is SEHNR and CDR2 FQNEAQ (reference sequence). The V end was cut by 5 bases, the J end by 2 bases, with 12 bases between. This CDR3 has 14 amino acids. The CDR3 reads CASSPDSKNYGYTF. The CDR3 nucleotides read TGTGCCAGCAGCCCGGACAGTAAAAACTATGGCTACACCTTC.

On this clone: The same CDR3 can be traced to other DNA sequences in this sample. The CDR3 nucleotides are TGTGCCAGTAGTATTCAGGGTATGGGTCAGCCCCAGCATTTT. Translating it yields CASSIQGMGQPQHF. The V and J genes are TRBV19 and TRBJ1-5; a possible D gene is TRBD1 (5 bases). CDR1 and CDR2 from the germline V gene are LNHDA and SQIVND (reference sequence). This CDR3 has 14 residues. Trimming left V 3 bases short and J 6 bases short, with 12 bases between.

The chain combines TRBV4-1 with TRBJ2-1; TRBD2 agrees at 11 bases. The CDR3 runs 17 residues. In germline, CDR1 is MGHRA, CDR2 YSYEKL. With V trimmed by 0 bases and J by 2 bases, 3 bases remained unmatched. The CDR3 DNA is TGCGCCAGCAGCCAAGACTCTAGCGGGGGGCCCTACAATGAGCAGTTCTTC. This codes for CASSQDSSGGPYNEQFF.

The chain recombines TRBV28 with TRBJ2-7; 7 positions agree with TRBD2. The V gene's germline CDR1 is MDHEN and CDR2 SYDVKM. This CDR3 spans 11 amino acids. The CDR3 region is CASSVSGRISV. CDR3 DNA sequence: TGTGCCAGCAGTGTTTCCGGGAGGATAAGCGTC.

In its sample, this clone was seen a few times. This rearrangement joins TRBV19 to TRBJ2-2, with no clear D. Deletions cut 10 bases from V and 1 base from J, with 13 bases between. CDR3 length equals 14 residues. CDR1 LNHDA and CDR2 SQIVND come from the germline V gene (reference sequence). CDR3 nucleotide sequence: TGTGCCACTAAATCGGCGGTGAACACCGGGGAGCTGTTTTTT. Translation gives CATKSAVNTGELFF. Full variable domain (missing parts from reference TRBV19 and TRBJ2-2): DGGITQSPKYLFRKEGQNVTLSCEQNLNHDAMYWYRQDPGQGLRLIYYSQIVNDFQKGDIAEGYSVSREKKESFPLTVTSAQKNPTAFYLCATKSAVNTGELFFGEGSRLTVL.

The chain employs TRBV24-1 and TRBJ1-2; D possibly corresponds to TRBD1 (5 bases). The CDR3 is 14 amino acids. V lost 2 bases and J 5 bases, leaving 11 bases between the germline ends. Per the germline V gene, CDR1 is KGHDR and CDR2 is SFDVKD. The CDR3 region is CATSDSHRRYGYTF. The CDR3 DNA follows: TGTGCCACCAGTGATTCACACAGGAGATATGGCTACACCTTC.